The 24 T cell receptor beta chains in this list originate from one sample, sequenced in a study of T-cell memory formation after mild COVID-19. MiXCR was run by TCRdb on the 5' RACE reads, yielding one entry per CDR3 protein. The profile shows fewer than 400,000 distinct CDR3 sequences, approximately 15% of them singletons. Sequenced sample: PBMCs or a T cell subset sorted from them (not recorded which). These receptors all stem from a man between 18 and 35 years old who had mild COVID-19 (a few samples of this study predate the infection). Cell type and time point are not known.

This clonotype has more than one count but fewer than ten. The rearrangement links TRBV20-1 to TRBJ1-1; a possible D gene is TRBD1 (6 bases). The germline gives CDR1 DFQATT, CDR2 SNEGSKA (reference sequence). This CDR3 contains 13 residues. With 4 bases removed from V and 4 bases from J, the gap between germline ends came to 13 bases. The CDR3 sequence: CSANLGHLTEAFF. The CDR3 nucleotides are TGCAGTGCTAACCTGGGACATCTCACTGAAGCTTTCTTT.

Many counts were recorded for this clonotype. The V call is TRBV7-9, the J call TRBJ2-2; D not resolved. The CDR3 runs to 14 residues. V was clipped by 1 base and J by 6 bases, with 9 bases between them. Germline-derived CDR1 and CDR2 are SEHNR and FQNEAQ (reference sequence). As DNA, the CDR3 is TGTGCCAGCAGCTTAGAGGACGTGTCCGGGGAGCTGTTTTTT. Protein sequence: CASSLEDVSGELFF.

This clonotype was seen a few times. V usage is TRBV6-5 and J usage is TRBJ1-3; D gene unclear. The V gene lost 2 bases and the J gene lost 3 bases, with 8 bases spanning the gap. CDR3 size: 14 residues. CDR1 and CDR2 from the germline V gene are MNHEY and SVGAGI. The CDR3 region is CASSYVGNGNTIYF. Here the CDR3 DNA reads TGTGCCAGCAGTTACGTGGGGAATGGAAACACCATATATTTT.

The chain links TRBV4-3 to TRBJ1-1, with D unresolved. In germline, CDR1 is LGHNA, CDR2 YSLEER. V shed 0 bases and J shed 3 bases, with 20 bases lying between them. CDR3 size: 18 residues. The CDR3 DNA reads as TGCGCCAGCAGCCAAGATGGACCGACCTTTGATGGGGACACTGAAGCTTTCTTT. This translates into CASSQDGPTFDGDTEAFF.

This clonotype was observed a handful of times. V is TRBV7-9 and J is TRBJ1-3; 8 bases agree with TRBD1. Germline CDR1 reads SEHNR; CDR2 reads FQNEAQ (reference sequence). The CDR3 consists of 16 residues. With V trimmed by 5 bases and J by 0 bases, 6 bases remained unmatched. This chain's CDR3 is CASSPGDRNSGNTIYF. CDR3 bases: TGTGCCAGCAGCCCTGGGGACAGGAACTCTGGAAACACCATATATTTT.

This clonotype has only a few counts. The chain has TRBV7-2 and TRBJ2-1; D call uncertain. With 3 bases removed from V and 6 bases from J, the gap between germline ends came to 9 bases. The CDR3 sequence is 13 residues long. The germline CDR1 and CDR2 sequences are SGHTA and FQGNSA. The CDR3 here is CASSFRVVNEQFF. The CDR3 DNA sequence: TGTGCCAGCAGCTTCCGCGTTGTCAATGAGCAGTTCTTC.

This clonotype has more than one count but fewer than ten. J is TRBJ1-1 and V is TRBV13; 7 bases map to TRBD1. The germline V gene encodes CDR1 PRHDT and CDR2 FYEKMQ (reference sequence). The trim removed 6 bases at V and 1 base at J, leaving 2 bases unmatched. This CDR3 has 13 residues. CDR3 protein: CASREGANTEAFF. DNA for the CDR3: TGTGCCAGCAGGGAGGGGGCGAACACTGAAGCTTTCTTT.

This CDR3 reads CASGRGYSPLHF. As DNA, the CDR3 is TGTGCCAGCGGCCGGGGGTATTCACCCCTCCACTTT. The chain combines TRBV6-2 or TRBV6-3 with TRBJ1-6; D is possibly TRBD1 (5 bases). This CDR3 contains 12 residues. In germline, CDR1 is MNHEY, CDR2 SVGEGT. V was clipped by 8 bases and J by 8 bases, with 10 bases between them.

V gene TRBV27 combines with J gene TRBJ2-7, with 9 positions matching TRBD1. Germline lookup yields CDR1 MNHEY and CDR2 SMNVEV (reference sequence). The CDR3 loop spans 13 amino acids. V shed 4 bases and J 6 bases; nucleotides not matched to a gene: 4. Written as DNA, the CDR3 is TGTGCCAGCAGTTGGGACAGGGCTTCCGAGCAGTACTTC. As protein: CASSWDRASEQYF.

This clonotype has just a few counts. CDR3: CAIRENLAENEKLFF. The CDR3 DNA follows: TGTGCCATCAGAGAGAACCTGGCGGAAAATGAAAAACTGTTTTTT. This chain joins TRBV10-3 and TRBJ1-4, with no clear D. The CDR3 extends over 15 amino acids. V was trimmed by 6 bases and J by 5 bases, leaving 16 bases between them. The germline gives CDR1 ENHRY, CDR2 SYGVKD.

The chain is built from TRBV20-1 and TRBJ1-1, with D possibly TRBD1 on 5 matching bases. Trimming shortened V by 6 bases and J by 5 bases, and 16 bases separated the two germline ends. Germline V lookup: CDR1 DFQATT, CDR2 SNEGSKA (reference sequence). The CDR3 contains 13 residues. The CDR3 spells CSAHILGETEAFF. The CDR3 DNA reads as TGCAGTGCCCATATCCTAGGGGAAACTGAAGCTTTCTTT.

J is TRBJ1-2 and V is TRBV7-2; D not certain. This CDR3 has 12 residues. V lost 0 bases and J lost 5, with 4 bases in between. Germline values: CDR1 SGHTA, CDR2 FQGNSA. The CDR3 loop reads CASSLAQYGYTF. The CDR3 DNA is TGTGCCAGCAGCTTAGCCCAGTATGGCTACACCTTC.

The chain combines TRBV7-9 with TRBJ2-1; 7 bases map to TRBD2. V trimming: 1 base; J trimming: 10 bases; junction bases outside the gene matches: 4. Per germline, CDR1 SEHNR and CDR2 FQNEAQ (reference sequence). The CDR3 spans 13 residues. Here the CDR3 DNA reads TGTGCCAGCAGCTTAGTGGCAGCGGGGGAGCAGTTCTTC. Encoded protein: CASSLVAAGEQFF.

This clonotype has only a few counts. V and J are TRBV23-1 and TRBJ2-7; D is perhaps TRBD1 (5 bases). TRBV23-1 is an open reading frame whose function is uncertain. V lost 5 bases and J 2 bases, leaving 16 bases between the germline ends. This CDR3 comprises 15 residues. CDR3 amino acids: CASSSAGCVAYEQYV. In nucleotides, the CDR3 is TGCGCCAGCAGTTCGGCAGGGTGTGTGGCCTACGAGCAGTACGTC.

This clonotype has only a few counts. The chain combines TRBV5-1 with TRBJ2-6, with 7 bases identical to TRBD1. The CDR3 sequence is 16 residues long. The V and J ends lost 4 bases and 0 bases, in that order; junction bases with no gene match: 4. Germline V gives CDR1 SGHRS, CDR2 YFSETQ. The CDR3 protein is CASSKGQSSGANVLTF. Here the CDR3 DNA reads TGCGCCAGCAGCAAGGGACAGAGCTCTGGGGCCAACGTCCTGACTTTC.

The V and J genes are TRBV20-1 and TRBJ1-2; tentatively, D is TRBD1 (5 bases). The ends were cut back, 6 bases at V and 8 bases at J, with 16 bases in the middle. The CDR3 runs to 12 residues. Germline-derived CDR1 and CDR2 are DFQATT and SNEGSKA (reference sequence). CDR3 nucleotides: TGCAGTGCCAGCCGATCGAAGGGGGGCTACACCTTC. This codes for CSASRSKGGYTF.

The chain carries TRBV18 and TRBJ2-7; weak D call: TRBD2 (5 bases). The germline CDR1 and CDR2 sequences are KGHSH and LQKENI. V was clipped by 0 bases and J by 7 bases, with 10 bases between them. The CDR3 covers 13 residues. The CDR3 loop reads CASSPPTRGEQYF. The CDR3 nucleotides are TGTGCCAGCTCACCACCGACACGAGGGGAGCAGTACTTC.

V gene TRBV14 combines with J gene TRBJ1-5; 7 nucleotides agree with TRBD1. There are 14 residues in the CDR3. Losses at the gene ends were 2 bases for V and 5 bases for J; bases not matched to a gene: 3. Germline CDR1 reads SGHDN; CDR2 reads FVKESK. The CDR3 region is CASSQRQGHQPQHF. CDR3 bases: TGTGCCAGCAGCCAAAGACAGGGCCATCAGCCCCAGCATTTT.

The J gene is TRBJ2-5, the V gene TRBV27; no clear D. V lost 2 bases to trimming and J lost 3 bases, with 4 bases between them. Germline V lookup: CDR1 MNHEY, CDR2 SMNVEV (reference sequence). CDR3 size: 12 residues. The CDR3 spells CASSLDKETQYF. CDR3 coding DNA: TGTGCCAGCAGTTTAGATAAAGAGACCCAGTACTTC.

This clonotype occurred many times. A read error may produce the germline difference seen at one junction end. The CDR3 loop reads CASSLDRGGQETQYF. For the CDR3, the DNA is TGCGCCAGCAGCTTGGATCGCGGCGGCCAAGAGACCCAGTACTTC. The rearrangement links TRBV5-6 to TRBJ2-5, with D unresolved. Germline V lookup: CDR1 SGHDT, CDR2 YYEEEE. The CDR3 has 15 amino acids.

The V gene is TRBV4-3, the J gene TRBJ2-3, with D unclear. The CDR3 is made up of 14 amino acids. The V gene's germline CDR1 is LGHNA and CDR2 YSLEER. V lost 1 base, J lost 5 bases, and 10 bases lay in between. CDR3 region: CASSQVLWGDTQYF. CDR3 nucleotide sequence: TGCGCCAGCAGCCAAGTACTCTGGGGAGATACGCAGTATTTT.

This clonotype has a count of ten or more. The CDR3 DNA sequence: TGTGCCACCAGTGAAACCGGCAGCGGGGACACAGATACGCAGTATTTT. Translated, it gives CATSETGSGDTDTQYF. The chain has TRBV24-1 and TRBJ2-3, with 7 bases matching TRBD2. From germline, CDR1 is KGHDR and CDR2 SFDVKD. The CDR3 length is 16 residues. The J segment lost 2 bases and the V segment lost 4 bases, leaving 8 bases of the junction unmatched.

The J gene is TRBJ2-2, the V gene TRBV5-1; D unresolved. Per germline, CDR1 SGHRS and CDR2 YFSETQ. Between the trimmed V and J ends, which lost 0 bases and 7 bases, there was a span of 16 bases. The CDR3 is 16 residues long. The CDR3 protein is CASSLAERVGIGELFF. For the CDR3, the DNA is TGCGCCAGCAGCTTGGCCGAAAGGGTTGGGATCGGGGAGCTGTTTTTT.

This clonotype was recorded once. The chain combines TRBV4-1 with TRBJ1-6, with 7 bases matching TRBD1. CDR3 size: 15 residues. Unmatched junction bases numbered 3, after V lost 1 base and J lost 6 bases. CDR1 and CDR2 (germline): MGHRA, YSYEKL. This chain's CDR3 is CASSQVGTANSPLHF. The CDR3 coding sequence is TGCGCCAGCAGCCAAGTCGGGACAGCTAATTCACCCCTCCACTTT.